This T cell receptor (beta chain) was captured by sequencing in a study of cytomegalovirus exposure and HLA in healthy donors. Use of 60 Vbeta and 13 Jbeta primers characterized the PCR. Assay used: immunoSEQ multiplex PCR; TCRdb lists only in-frame clones, some missing. The sample contains fewer than 110,000 clones, 76% of which appear only once. The sequencing input was PBMCs. The receptor was isolated from a man aged 35-49 years in good health and CMV-seronegative.

The CDR3 loop is CASSSGLQSTDTQYF. CDR3 DNA: TGCGCCAGCAGCTCGGGACTACAAAGCACAGATACGCAGTATTTT. The chain combines TRBV5-1 with TRBJ2-3; 7 bases fit TRBD2. After removal of 3 bases from V and 0 bases from J, the junction contained 4 bases not matched to a gene. Germline assignment: CDR1 SGHRS and CDR2 YFSETQ. This CDR3 has 15 residues. The full variable domain, with the rest looked up from reference TRBV5-1 and TRBJ2-3, is KAGVTQTPRYLIKTRGQQVTLSCSPISGHRSVSWYQQTPGQGLQFLFEYFSETQRNKGNFPGRFSGRQFSNSRSEMNVSTLELGDSALYLCASSSGLQSTDTQYFGPGTRLTVL.